The 14 T cell receptor beta chains given below trace back to one sample, sequenced in a study of technical replicates of blood from a few donors. Profiling relied on immunoSEQ multiplex PCR, and the TCRdb table lists in-frame clones only, not all of them. This sample yields 65,000 to 95,000 clones, of which approximately 83% are seen a single time; under 5.5% belongs to the top ten. Material: PBMCs. These receptors came from a human donor in good health. Some clones in this sample may be carry-over from other donors' samples.

This rearrangement joins TRBV5-1 to TRBJ1-1; the D gene is possibly TRBD1 (6 bases). Germline assignment: CDR1 SGHRS and CDR2 YFSETQ. Trimming shortened V by 1 base and J by 4 bases, and 11 bases separated the two germline ends. This CDR3 contains 14 residues. CDR3 bases: TGCGCCAGCAGCTTGCAGGGGCTCGGCACTGAAGCTTTCTTT. Encoded protein: CASSLQGLGTEAFF.

The chain employs TRBV7-9 and TRBJ1-2; 9 bases align to TRBD1. This CDR3 has 15 amino acids. V lost 5 bases to trimming and J lost 5 bases; unmatched junction nucleotides: 9. Per the germline V gene, CDR1 is SEHNR and CDR2 is FQNEAQ (reference sequence). DNA of the CDR3: TGTGCCAGCAGCCTCAACCGCGGACAGGGGTATGGCTACACCTTC. Its translation: CASSLNRGQGYGYTF.

The chain carries TRBV5-8 and TRBJ1-2; D not resolved. Trimming removed 3 bases at V and 7 bases at J, with 16 bases between. The CDR3 is 14 amino acids. Looked up from germline, CDR1 is SGHTS and CDR2 is YDEGEE. CDR3: CASSSRRGSFGYTF. CDR3 sequence (DNA): TGTGCCAGCAGCTCAAGGCGCGGCAGCTTTGGCTACACCTTC.

In this sample, this clone turned up a few times. The chain has TRBV5-5 and TRBJ1-1; 10 positions match TRBD1. This CDR3 has 16 amino acids. The germline CDR1 and CDR2 sequences are SGHKS and YYEKEE (reference sequence). With V trimmed by 4 bases and J by 6 bases, 12 bases remained unmatched. The CDR3 loop is CASSLTGGAKNAEAFF. CDR3 bases: TGTGCCAGCAGCCTGACAGGGGGCGCGAAGAATGCTGAAGCTTTCTTT.

By share of the sample, this clone is large. The CDR3 DNA reads TGTGCCAGCAGCCCGACCGGGACTAGCCGCAATGAGCAGTTCTTC. Protein product: CASSPTGTSRNEQFF. V is TRBV6-5 and J is TRBJ2-1; 9 nucleotides agree with TRBD2. Germline V gene data show CDR1 as MNHEY and CDR2 as SVGAGI. This CDR3 is 15 amino acids long. Trimming took 6 bases from V and 6 from J; bases not matched to a gene: 9.

This chain uses TRBV7-9 with TRBJ1-2; tentative D call: TRBD1 (6 bases). The V end was cut by 5 bases, the J end by 8 bases, with 12 bases between. This CDR3 spans 12 amino acids. Germline V gives CDR1 SEHNR, CDR2 FQNEAQ (reference sequence). This CDR3 is CASSPETGGYTF. The CDR3 nucleotides read TGTGCCAGCAGCCCGGAGACAGGAGGCTACACCTTC.

V and J are TRBV4-1 and TRBJ2-2, with 14 nucleotides matching TRBD2. Losses at the gene ends were 6 bases for V and 4 bases for J; bases not matched to a gene: 10. The germline CDR1 and CDR2 sequences are MGHRA and YSYEKL. This CDR3 has 18 residues. Here the CDR3 reads CASSQGGLAGAGTGELFF. The CDR3 nucleotides read TGCGCCAGCAGTCAGGGGGGACTAGCGGGAGCTGGCACCGGGGAGCTGTTTTTT.

The chain combines TRBV27 with TRBJ1-1; TRBD1 agrees at 9 bases. The CDR3 totals 16 residues. V lost 6 bases and J lost 6; bases outside the gene matches: 14. Per germline, CDR1 MNHEY and CDR2 SMNVEV (reference sequence). In nucleotides, the CDR3 is TGTGCCAGCAGCCGACAGACAGGGGGGGAGAAATCTGAAGCTTTCTTT. Its translation is CASSRQTGGEKSEAFF.

The CDR3 sequence is CALRAGNSYEQYF. CDR3 bases: TGTGCCCTGAGGGCAGGCAACTCCTACGAGCAGTACTTC. The chain is built from TRBV30 and TRBJ2-7, with D tentatively TRBD2 (5 bases). The V and J ends lost 8 bases and 0 bases respectively, with 14 bases between them. The CDR3 loop spans 13 amino acids. Looked up from germline, CDR1 is GTSNPN and CDR2 is SVGIG (reference sequence).

J is TRBJ1-1 and V is TRBV6-6; TRBD1 matches at 7 bases. The length of the CDR3 is 14 residues. Germline V gene sequence: CDR1 MNHNY, CDR2 SVGAGI (reference sequence). With 5 bases clipped from V and 3 bases from J, the junction kept 6 bases outside the gene matches. Here the CDR3 reads CASSKVDRDTEAFF. In nucleotides, the CDR3 is TGTGCCAGCAGTAAGGTCGACAGGGACACTGAAGCTTTCTTT.

The V call is TRBV30, the J call TRBJ2-3; 13 nucleotides match TRBD2. The CDR3 length is 16 residues. Germline V gives CDR1 GTSNPN, CDR2 SVGIG (reference sequence). V lost 0 bases to trimming and J lost 6 bases; unmatched junction nucleotides: 6. This chain's CDR3 is CAWSVGLAGIVDTQYF. The CDR3, as DNA: TGTGCCTGGAGTGTGGGACTAGCGGGAATCGTGGATACGCAGTATTTT.

This clone was seen many times. V gene TRBV4-2 combines with J gene TRBJ2-7; 12 bases are shared with TRBD1. This CDR3 comprises 20 residues. J gave up 3 bases and V 0 bases, and 15 bases lay outside the gene matches. Germline V CDR1 and CDR2: LGHNA, YNFKEQ. The DNA of the CDR3 is TGTGCCAGCAGCCAAGAAATCTCTCTCTCTCGGGACAGGGGGCTCTACGAGCAGTACTTC. As protein: CASSQEISLSRDRGLYEQYF.

This chain links TRBV9 with TRBJ1-5; D uncertain. From germline, CDR1 is SGDLS and CDR2 YYNGEE. V lost 7 bases and J lost 4, with 9 bases in between. This CDR3 has 12 residues. DNA for the CDR3: TGTGCCAGCGGCCCATGGAATCAGCCCCAGCATTTT. This sequence encodes CASGPWNQPQHF.

This clone was detected only once. The rearrangement joins TRBV6-5 to TRBJ2-7; TRBD2 is a possible D gene (6 bases). Germline values: CDR1 MNHEY, CDR2 SVGAGI. This CDR3 is 14 amino acids long. Deletions cut 6 bases from V and 6 bases from J, with 18 bases between. CDR3 DNA sequence: TGTGCCAGCAGATTACCGGAGGGTTCTGGCGAGCAGTACTTC. This codes for CASRLPEGSGEQYF.